This TCR beta chain appears in the sequencing data of a study of OX40 agonist ivuxolimab in advanced cancers. The cohort excluded patients with autoimmune disease history or systemic immunosuppression. This CDR3 contains 17 residues. The germline CDR1 and CDR2 sequences are SGDLS and YYNGEE. Trimming removed 0 bases from V and 2 bases from J; junction bases left unmatched: 7. This table comes from immunoSEQ multiplex PCR, and its TCRdb copy is limited to in-frame clones, with some not included. The table includes around 54,000 clones, more than 85% detected once. The source material was CD4+ or CD8+ T cells sorted from blood, sampled in a trial of the OX40 agonist ivuxolimab. The chain links TRBV9 to TRBJ2-2; TRBD2 matches 7 bases. The origin of this receptor is an adult with an advanced solid tumor such as melanoma, head and neck, liver or kidney cancer. The CDR3 nucleotides read TGTGCCAGCAGCGTAGCGGGGCTAGCGGTTAACACCGGGGAGCTGTTTTTT. It translates to CASSVAGLAVNTGELFF.